This TCR beta chain comes out of a study of blood T cell repertoires in COVID-19. The CDR3 covers 14 residues. Per germline, CDR1 MNHEY and CDR2 SVGAGI. Germline trimming cut 9 bases from V and 6 bases from J; bases unmatched to any gene: 9. Recruits, aged about 18 to 100 years, lived in roughly 22 US areas. Assignment of participants to cohorts was predicated upon participant-reported clinical history. In the original workflow: Quantification of nucleated cells was approximated via reference gene primer amplification. Here immunoSEQ multiplex PCR was the method, and the copy in TCRdb shows in-frame clones only, minus some. The DNA gave D and trimming, while V, J and clone size come from that table. The sample consists of 300,000 to 400,000 clones, approximately 87% of them appearing once.

Specimen: PBMCs or T cells enriched from blood (not recorded which). The sequence derives from a woman in her 30s with acute COVID-19. This chain joins TRBV6-5 and TRBJ1-5, with TRBD1 matching 9 bases. The CDR3 region is CASSPQGAGQPQHF. The CDR3, as DNA: TGTGCCAGTTCCCCACAGGGGGCTGGTCAGCCCCAGCATTTT.